Listed below are T cell receptor beta chains from one sample, sequenced in a study of blood T cell repertoires in COVID-19. The assay was immunoSEQ multiplex PCR, and TCRdb's table has in-frame clones only and misses some. The sample lists approximately 200,000 clones; 80% to 90% were seen once. The material sequenced was PBMCs or T cells enriched from blood (not recorded which). The source of these receptors is a man aged 35-49 years who had recovered from COVID-19. Each CDR3 is given with its conserved first and last residue. Fields, in order: V gene, J gene, CDR3 protein.

TRBV2	TRBJ2-2	CASSEVGGETGELFF
TRBV7-3	TRBJ2-1	CASSLGGTGGPREQFF
TRBV6-2/TRBV6-3	TRBJ2-7	CASSFQTGSGGYEQYF
TRBV9	TRBJ2-2	CASSRWRDTGELFF
TRBV19	TRBJ2-4	CASRTSATGKNIQYF
TRBV12-3/TRBV12-4	TRBJ2-4	CASSLPGILYF
TRBV11-2	TRBJ2-2	CASSLGQGDTGELFF
TRBV14	TRBJ2-5	CASSQGLAGETQYF
TRBV7-6	TRBJ2-2	CASSLGQGGTGELFF
TRBV9	TRBJ1-1	CASSVVGGVTEAFF
TRBV3-1/TRBV3-2	TRBJ1-4	CASSQDWGRAEKLFF
TRBV6-4	TRBJ2-2	CASSPGGQDTGELFF
TRBV10-1	TRBJ2-7	CASSESRQGVREQYF
TRBV6-1	TRBJ1-5	CASSEGWRARSNQPQHF